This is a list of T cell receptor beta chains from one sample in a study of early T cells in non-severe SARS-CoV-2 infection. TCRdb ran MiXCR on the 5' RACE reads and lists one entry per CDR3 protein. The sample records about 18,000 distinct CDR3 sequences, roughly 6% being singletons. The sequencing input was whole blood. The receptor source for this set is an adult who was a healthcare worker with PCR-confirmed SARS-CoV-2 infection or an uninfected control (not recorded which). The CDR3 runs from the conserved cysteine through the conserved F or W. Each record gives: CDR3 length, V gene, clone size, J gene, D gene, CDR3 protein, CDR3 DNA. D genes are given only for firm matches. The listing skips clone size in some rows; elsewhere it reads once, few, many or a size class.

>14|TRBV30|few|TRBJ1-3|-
CAWSEGQNGNTIYF
TGTGCCTGGAGTGAGGGGCAGAATGGAAACACCATATATTTT
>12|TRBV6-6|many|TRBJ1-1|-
CASSYTANEAFF
TGTGCCAGCAGTTATACTGCAAATGAAGCTTTCTTT
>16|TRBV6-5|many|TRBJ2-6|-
CASNPSGSSGANVLTF
TGTGCCAGCAACCCAAGTGGTAGTTCTGGGGCCAACGTCCTGACTTTC
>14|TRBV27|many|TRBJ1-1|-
CASSLAKGGTEAFF
TGTGCCAGCAGTTTGGCCAAAGGGGGCACTGAAGCTTTCTTT
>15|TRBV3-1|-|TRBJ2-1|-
CASSQAQGSYNEQFF
TGTGCCAGCAGCCAAGCCCAGGGATCCTACAATGAGCAGTTCTTC
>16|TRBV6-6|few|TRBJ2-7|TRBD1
CASSPGQGGPSYEQYF
TGTGCCAGCAGTCCCGGACAGGGAGGACCCTCCTACGAGCAGTACTTC
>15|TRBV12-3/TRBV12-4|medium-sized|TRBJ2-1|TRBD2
CASSLQGTSANEQFF
TGTGCCAGCAGTCTCCAGGGGACTAGCGCTAATGAGCAGTTCTTC
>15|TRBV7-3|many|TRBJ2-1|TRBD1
CASSLMGQALNEQFF
TGTGCCAGCAGCTTAATGGGACAGGCTCTTAATGAGCAGTTCTTC
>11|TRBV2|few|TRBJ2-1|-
CASSVAGEQFF
TGTGCCAGCAGTGTTGCTGGAGAGCAGTTCTTC
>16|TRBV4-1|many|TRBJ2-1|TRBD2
CASSQEGLAAYNEQFF
TGCGCCAGCAGCCAAGAAGGACTAGCGGCCTACAATGAGCAGTTCTTC
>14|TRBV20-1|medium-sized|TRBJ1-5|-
CSAREGISNQPQHF
TGCAGTGCTAGAGAAGGGATTAGCAATCAGCCCCAGCATTTT
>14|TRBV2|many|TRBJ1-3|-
CASRRRGSGNTIYF
TGTGCCAGCAGGCGCCGGGGATCTGGAAACACCATATATTTT
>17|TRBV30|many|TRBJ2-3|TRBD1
CAWSVRGTGAPRDTQYF
TGTGCCTGGAGTGTACGGGGGACAGGGGCCCCAAGAGATACGCAGTATTTT
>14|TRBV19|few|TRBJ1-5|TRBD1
CASSGTGPRQLQHF
TGTGCCAGTAGTGGGACAGGGCCTCGACAGCTCCAGCATTTT
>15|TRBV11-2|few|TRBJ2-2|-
CASRPSVPNTGELFF
TGTGCCAGCAGACCAAGTGTCCCGAACACCGGGGAGCTGTTTTTT
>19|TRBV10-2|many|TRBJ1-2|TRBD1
CASRSHLQTGTYTNYGYTF
TGCGCCAGCAGGTCCCACCTTCAGACAGGGACTTACACTAACTATGGCTACACCTTC
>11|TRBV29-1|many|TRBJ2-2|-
CSVAVSGELFF
TGCAGCGTTGCGGTGTCCGGGGAGCTGTTTTTT
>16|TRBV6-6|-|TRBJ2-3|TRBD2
CASTWGGGGRTDTQYF
TGTGCCAGCACCTGGGGCGGCGGGGGACGCACAGATACGCAGTATTTT
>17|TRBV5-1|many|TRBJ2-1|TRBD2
CASSLEVSAGERSEQFF
TGCGCCAGCAGCTTGGAGGTTAGCGCGGGAGAGCGTAGTGAGCAGTTCTTC
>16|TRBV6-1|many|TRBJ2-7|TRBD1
CASQKEPTGQEYEQYF
TGTGCCAGCCAAAAGGAGCCGACAGGGCAAGAATACGAGCAGTACTTC
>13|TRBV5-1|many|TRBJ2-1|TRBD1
CASSTTGYNEQFF
TGCGCCAGCAGCACGACAGGGTACAATGAGCAGTTCTTC
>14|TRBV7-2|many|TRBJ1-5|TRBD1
CASSLTGGNQPQHF
TGTGCCAGCAGCTTAACAGGGGGCAATCAGCCCCAGCATTTT
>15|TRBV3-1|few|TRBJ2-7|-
CASSHYRVRPYEQYF
TGTGCCAGCAGCCACTACAGGGTGAGGCCCTACGAGCAGTACTTC
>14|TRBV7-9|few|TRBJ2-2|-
CASSLGQFTGELFF
TGTGCCAGCAGCCTAGGACAGTTCACCGGGGAGCTGTTTTTT
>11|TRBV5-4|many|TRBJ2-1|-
CASSRDNEQFF
TGTGCCAGCAGCCGCGACAATGAGCAGTTCTTC
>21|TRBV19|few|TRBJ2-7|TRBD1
CASNLPRDRADSSVRIYEQYF
TGTGCCAGTAACCTGCCCCGGGACAGGGCAGATTCCTCGGTCCGAATTTACGAGCAGTACTTC
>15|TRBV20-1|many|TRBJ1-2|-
CSARDADTDVYGYTF
TGCAGTGCTAGAGATGCGGACACGGACGTATATGGCTACACCTTC
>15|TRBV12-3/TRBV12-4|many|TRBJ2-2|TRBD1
CASSVRQGGTGELFF
TGTGCCAGCAGCGTCAGACAGGGGGGAACCGGGGAGCTGTTTTTT
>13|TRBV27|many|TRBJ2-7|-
CASSSNLDYEQYF
TGTGCCAGCAGTTCTAACCTCGACTACGAGCAGTACTTC